Listed below are T cell receptor beta chains from one sample, sequenced in a study of neurological immune-mediated disorders. TCRdb recomputed calls from the 5' RACE reads with MiXCR, one row per CDR3 protein. The profile shows about 70,000 distinct CDR3 sequences, under 5.5% of them singletons. Sequenced: PBMCs. The receptors stem from a woman in her seventies with multiple sclerosis. CDR3s include the opening cysteine and the closing phenylalanine or tryptophan. Fields, in order: clone size, D gene, V gene, J gene, CDR3 protein, CDR3 DNA. D genes are given only for firm matches. The size entry is marked missing in some rows and otherwise reads once, few, many or a size class.

clone size: many; D gene: TRBD2; V gene: TRBV6-5; J gene: TRBJ2-7; CDR3 protein: CASSYDKRGTYEQYF; CDR3 DNA: TGTGCCAGCAGTTACGACAAGCGGGGAACCTACGAGCAGTACTTC
clone size: many; D gene: TRBD1; V gene: TRBV7-9; J gene: TRBJ2-1; CDR3 protein: CASSTAGQGINEQFF; CDR3 DNA: TGTGCCAGCAGCACGGCGGGACAGGGTATCAATGAGCAGTTCTTC
clone size: many; D gene: TRBD2; V gene: TRBV7-9; J gene: TRBJ2-1; CDR3 protein: CASRLAGGFYNEQFF; CDR3 DNA: TGTGCCAGCAGGCTAGCGGGAGGCTTCTACAATGAGCAGTTCTTC
clone size: few; D gene: .; V gene: TRBV20-1; J gene: TRBJ1-1; CDR3 protein: CSASRGRGRRSEAFF; CDR3 DNA: TGCAGTGCTAGCCGTGGTAGGGGCCGGAGGTCTGAAGCTTTCTTT
clone size: many; D gene: TRBD2; V gene: TRBV6-5; J gene: TRBJ2-1; CDR3 protein: CASTRAGGRGYEQFF; CDR3 DNA: TGTGCCAGCACTAGAGCGGGAGGGAGAGGGTATGAGCAGTTCTTC
clone size: .; D gene: .; V gene: TRBV20-1; J gene: TRBJ2-5; CDR3 protein: CSALRGQETQYF; CDR3 DNA: TGCAGTGCTTTACGGGGTCAAGAGACCCAGTACTTT
clone size: many; D gene: TRBD2; V gene: TRBV5-1; J gene: TRBJ2-7; CDR3 protein: CASSSGTSGRAYEQYF; CDR3 DNA: TGCGCCAGCAGCTCCGGGACTAGCGGGAGGGCCTACGAGCAGTACTTC
clone size: many; D gene: .; V gene: TRBV7-2; J gene: TRBJ2-1; CDR3 protein: CASSLSADNEQFF; CDR3 DNA: TGTGCCAGCAGCTTATCAGCGGACAATGAGCAGTTCTTC
clone size: many; D gene: .; V gene: TRBV20-1; J gene: TRBJ2-1; CDR3 protein: CSAKEGHNEQFF; CDR3 DNA: TGCAGTGCTAAGGAGGGCCACAATGAGCAGTTCTTC
clone size: many; D gene: .; V gene: TRBV7-2; J gene: TRBJ2-2; CDR3 protein: CASSPRLTGELFF; CDR3 DNA: TGTGCCAGCAGCCCCCGACTCACCGGGGAGCTGTTTTTT
clone size: many; D gene: TRBD2; V gene: TRBV7-8; J gene: TRBJ2-2; CDR3 protein: CASSFLAGGSRGELFF; CDR3 DNA: TGTGCCAGCAGCTTCCTAGCGGGAGGAAGTCGCGGGGAGCTGTTTTTT
clone size: many; D gene: .; V gene: TRBV25-1; J gene: TRBJ2-2; CDR3 protein: CASRARGGTAGELFF; CDR3 DNA: TGTGCCAGCAGAGCCCGCGGAGGAACAGCCGGGGAGCTGTTTTTT
clone size: many; D gene: TRBD2; V gene: TRBV4-1; J gene: TRBJ2-5; CDR3 protein: CASSQSWSSGSGQETQYF; CDR3 DNA: TGCGCCAGCAGCCAAAGTTGGAGTAGCGGGAGTGGTCAAGAGACCCAGTACTTC
clone size: many; D gene: .; V gene: TRBV12-3/TRBV12-4; J gene: TRBJ1-3; CDR3 protein: CASSASGNTIYF; CDR3 DNA: TGTGCCAGCAGTGCCTCTGGAAACACCATATATTTT
clone size: many; D gene: .; V gene: TRBV4-3; J gene: TRBJ1-6; CDR3 protein: CASRAGWDSPLHF; CDR3 DNA: TGCGCCAGCAGGGCAGGGTGGGATTCACCCCTCCACTTT
clone size: few; D gene: TRBD2; V gene: TRBV12-3/TRBV12-4; J gene: TRBJ2-5; CDR3 protein: CASRRTSGLRDQYF; CDR3 DNA: TGTGCCAGCAGACGGACTAGCGGCTTACGGGACCAGTACTTC
clone size: .; D gene: .; V gene: TRBV2; J gene: TRBJ2-3; CDR3 protein: CASDRTTDTQYF; CDR3 DNA: TGTGCCAGCGACAGAACCACAGATACGCAGTATTTT
clone size: many; D gene: .; V gene: TRBV27; J gene: TRBJ2-3; CDR3 protein: CASSSPSGDRRTDTQYF; CDR3 DNA: TGTGCCAGCAGTTCCCCGTCAGGGGACCGTAGGACAGATACGCAGTATTTT
clone size: .; D gene: .; V gene: TRBV7-2; J gene: TRBJ2-5; CDR3 protein: CASSLTVGLGETQYF; CDR3 DNA: TGTGCCAGCAGCTTAACCGTGGGCCTCGGGGAGACCCAGTACTTC
clone size: many; D gene: .; V gene: TRBV3-1; J gene: TRBJ2-6; CDR3 protein: CASSQVSAGVAGANVLTF; CDR3 DNA: TGTGCCAGCAGCCAAGTATCGGCAGGGGTTGCTGGGGCCAACGTCCTGACTTTC
clone size: few; D gene: TRBD2; V gene: TRBV28; J gene: TRBJ2-7; CDR3 protein: CASSFVAGGRYEQYF; CDR3 DNA: TGTGCCAGCAGTTTCGTAGCGGGAGGTCGGTACGAGCAGTACTTC
clone size: many; D gene: TRBD1; V gene: TRBV5-1; J gene: TRBJ2-1; CDR3 protein: CASSPDRDNEQFF; CDR3 DNA: TGCGCCAGCAGCCCAGACAGGGACAATGAGCAGTTCTTC
clone size: few; D gene: .; V gene: TRBV12-3/TRBV12-4; J gene: TRBJ1-2; CDR3 protein: CASNREGRLFYGYTF; CDR3 DNA: TGTGCCAGCAATCGGGAGGGGAGGCTTTTCTATGGCTACACCTTC
clone size: few; D gene: TRBD1; V gene: TRBV20-1; J gene: TRBJ2-5; CDR3 protein: CSADRVGQETQYF; CDR3 DNA: TGCAGTGCCGACAGGGTAGGGCAAGAGACCCAGTACTTC
clone size: .; D gene: .; V gene: TRBV29-1; J gene: TRBJ1-2; CDR3 protein: CSVGANYGYTF; CDR3 DNA: TGCAGCGTTGGGGCTAACTATGGCTACACCTTC
clone size: many; D gene: .; V gene: TRBV7-9; J gene: TRBJ1-1; CDR3 protein: CASSSSLNTEAFF; CDR3 DNA: TGTGCCAGCAGTAGTAGCCTGAACACTGAAGCTTTCTTT
clone size: many; D gene: .; V gene: TRBV7-7; J gene: TRBJ2-2; CDR3 protein: CASSRGAGQTTGELFF; CDR3 DNA: TGTGCTAGCAGCCGGGGTGCAGGGCAGACGACCGGGGAGCTGTTTTTT
clone size: few; D gene: .; V gene: TRBV7-2; J gene: TRBJ1-1; CDR3 protein: CASSLGTALRNTEAFF; CDR3 DNA: TGTGCCAGCAGCTTAGGGACAGCGCTGCGGAACACTGAAGCTTTCTTT
clone size: .; D gene: .; V gene: TRBV5-1; J gene: TRBJ2-7; CDR3 protein: CASSLGGIREQYF; CDR3 DNA: TGCGCCAGCAGCTTGGGGGGGATCCGCGAGCAGTACTTC